This is a list of T cell receptor beta chains from one sample in a study of blood T cell repertoires in COVID-19. Clones were sequenced by immunoSEQ multiplex PCR, and TCRdb holds only the in-frame ones, with some missing. Altogether a few hundred thousand clones are present, about 89% being singletons, with the ten largest covering 8.8%. The sequencing sample was made of PBMCs or T cells enriched from blood (not recorded which). Receptors originate from a man between 40 and 49 years old who had recovered from COVID-19. CDR3s include the opening cysteine and the closing phenylalanine or tryptophan. A D gene is named only where the DNA matches it firmly. The listing skips clone size in some rows; elsewhere it reads once, few, many or a size class.

size,D,J,V,CDR3,DNA
few,TRBD1,TRBJ2-7,TRBV7-6,CASSTGTGRGEQYF,TGTGCCAGCAGCACCGGGACAGGGAGAGGTGAGCAGTACTTC
once,TRBD1,TRBJ2-4,TRBV5-5,CASSLFGTGNIQYF,TGTGCCAGCAGCTTGTTCGGGACAGGAAACATTCAGTACTTC
.,TRBD2,TRBJ2-1,TRBV10-3,CAIRNSGGSYNEQFF,TGTGCCATCAGGAATAGCGGGGGTTCCTACAATGAGCAGTTCTTC
.,.,TRBJ2-3,TRBV5-4,CASRWGFADTQYF,TGTGCCAGCAGGTGGGGCTTCGCAGATACGCAGTATTTT
.,.,TRBJ1-2,TRBV19,CASSNPPGGYTF,TGTGCCAGTAGTAACCCCCCGGGTGGCTACACCTTC
.,TRBD1,TRBJ1-3,TRBV5-1,CASREGAHSGNTIYF,TGCGCCAGCAGGGAGGGGGCCCACTCTGGAAACACCATATATTTT
.,.,TRBJ1-5,TRBV12-5,CASGLVVESHSNQPQHF,TGTGCTAGTGGTTTGGTAGTTGAGAGTCATAGCAATCAGCCCCAGCATTTT
once,TRBD1,TRBJ2-7,TRBV5-4,CASSLDRGSYEQYF,TGTGCCAGCAGCTTGGACAGGGGCTCCTACGAGCAGTACTTC
few,TRBD2,TRBJ2-1,TRBV28,CASSLVGGLAGVDEQFF,TGTGCCAGCAGTTTAGTTGGGGGACTAGCGGGAGTAGATGAGCAGTTCTTC
.,.,TRBJ2-2,TRBV5-1,CASSLDRNTGELFF,TGCGCCAGCAGCTTGGATCGGAACACCGGGGAGCTGTTTTTT
.,.,TRBJ2-6,TRBV19,CASSIAGSGANVLTF,TGTGCCAGTAGTATAGCAGGGTCTGGGGCCAACGTCCTGACTTTC
.,.,TRBJ2-3,TRBV11-3,CASSLRWPLDTQYF,TGTGCCAGCAGTCTCCGATGGCCGTTAGATACGCAGTATTTT
few,.,TRBJ1-3,TRBV9,CASSVDVISGSGNTIYF,TGTGCCAGCAGCGTAGATGTAATCAGTGGCTCTGGAAACACCATATATTTT
.,TRBD1,TRBJ2-5,TRBV9,CASSPFGQGAGETQYF,TGTGCCAGCAGCCCCTTCGGACAGGGGGCGGGAGAGACCCAGTACTTC
once,.,TRBJ1-3,TRBV7-8,CASSLDLRNTIYF,TGTGCCAGCAGCTTAGATCTTCGGAACACCATATATTTT
.,.,TRBJ1-1,TRBV9,CASSVDLGQEAFF,TGTGCCAGCAGCGTAGATTTGGGACAAGAAGCTTTCTTT
.,.,TRBJ1-1,TRBV5-1,CASSLAAGADTEAFF,TGCGCCAGCAGCTTGGCGGCAGGGGCGGACACTGAAGCTTTCTTT
.,.,TRBJ1-3,TRBV18,CASSPRTGTGNTIYF,TGTGCCAGCTCACCACGTACAGGGACTGGAAACACCATATATTTT
.,.,TRBJ1-4,TRBV6-5,CASSYSSGATNEKLFF,TGTGCCAGCAGTTACTCGAGTGGAGCAACTAATGAAAAACTGTTTTTT
.,TRBD1,TRBJ1-6,TRBV10-3,CAISGGQGVATYNSPLHF,TGTGCCATCAGTGGGGGACAGGGTGTTGCGACCTATAATTCACCCCTCCACTTT
.,.,TRBJ2-7,TRBV3-1/TRBV3-2,CATRRDWGYEQYF,TGTGCCACCAGGCGGGACTGGGGTTACGAGCAGTACTTC
few,TRBD1,TRBJ1-2,TRBV4-2,CASSQDRRARGSDNYGYTF,TGTGCCAGCAGCCAAGATAGGAGGGCCAGGGGGAGCGATAACTATGGCTACACCTTC
.,TRBD1,TRBJ1-2,TRBV11-3,CASSPPGTEANYGYTF,TGTGCCAGCAGCCCCCCCGGGACAGAAGCTAACTATGGCTACACCTTC
.,.,TRBJ1-2,TRBV19,CASSIDLGGTGGYTF,TGTGCCAGTAGTATAGATTTGGGCGGAACGGGAGGCTACACCTTC
.,.,TRBJ1-6,TRBV9,CASSVGRWGGDSPLHF,TGTGCCAGCAGCGTAGGTAGATGGGGGGGCGATTCACCCCTCCACTTT